Shown below are 31 T cell receptor beta chains from a single sample sequenced in a study of regulatory T cells in long-lasting Graves disease. HTBI primers from iRepertoire and Arm-PCR of CDR3 regions yielded the TCR beta libraries. TCRdb ran MiXCR on the multiplex PCR reads and lists one entry per CDR3 protein. The table has about 560,000 distinct CDR3 sequences, around 15% seen once. Time point specified: newly diagnosed GD, antithyroid drugs for less than 3 months. Construction of the TCR library relied on RNA isolated from PBMCs. The sample also formed part of further work on T cells in Graves' hyperthyroidism and ophthalmopathy.

The input for sequencing was peripheral blood mononuclear cells (PBMCs), taken at new diagnosis, from a patient treated with antithyroid drugs. These receptor sequences come from a man younger than 35 with Graves disease.

This clonotype has just a few counts. V gene TRBV27 combines with J gene TRBJ2-3, with D possibly called TRBD1 or TRBD2 (5 bases each). Trimming cost V 3 bases and J 2 bases, with 12 bases left between them. Germline V lookup: CDR1 MNHEY, CDR2 SMNVEV (reference sequence). The length of the CDR3 is 15 residues. The CDR3 spells CASSLGDAYTDTQYF. CDR3 nucleotides: TGTGCCAGCAGTTTGGGGGACGCATACACAGATACGCAGTATTTT.

In this sample, this clonotype turned up many times. V gene TRBV11-3 combines with J gene TRBJ1-1; D unresolved. V was pared by 4 bases and J by 8 bases, with 11 bases between. Germline-derived CDR1 and CDR2 are SGHNT and YENEEA. This CDR3 has 12 amino acids. The CDR3 spells CASSSSGSEAFF. The CDR3 region has the DNA TGTGCCAGCAGCTCCTCCGGGTCGGAAGCTTTCTTT.

The chain recombines TRBV5-8 with TRBJ1-4; D is uncertain. The germline V gene has CDR1 SGHTS and CDR2 YDEGEE. Trimming removed 0 bases at V and 5 bases at J, with 11 bases between. CDR3 size: 15 residues. DNA for the CDR3: TGTGCCAGCAGCTTGGAGAACGTAAGGAATGAAAAACTGTTTTTT. Its translation: CASSLENVRNEKLFF.

This clonotype came up many times. The chain is built from TRBV7-3 and TRBJ2-1; TRBD2 matches 7 bases. CDR1 and CDR2 (germline): SGHTA, FQGTGA. The CDR3 spans 12 residues. V shed 4 bases and J 10 bases; nucleotides not matched to a gene: 4. CDR3 bases: TGTGCCAGCAGCTCCAGCGGGACCGAGCAGTTCTTC. Translation gives CASSSSGTEQFF.

There are many counts of this clonotype. The CDR3 loop is CASSLGGAGLYEQYF. The CDR3 DNA follows: TGTGCCAGCAGCCTAGGGGGTGCAGGGCTTTACGAGCAGTACTTC. The V call is TRBV11-2, the J call TRBJ2-7; D may be TRBD1 (6 bases). V shed 5 bases and J shed 4 bases, with 18 bases lying between them. The length of the CDR3 is 15 residues. Germline V CDR1 and CDR2: SGHAT, FQNNGV.

This clonotype has ten or more counts. The rearrangement links TRBV12-3 or TRBV12-4 to TRBJ2-1; 12 bases line up with TRBD2. This CDR3 region has 15 residues. With 2 bases clipped from V and 6 bases from J, the junction kept 2 bases outside the gene matches. This CDR3 reads CASSLLAGGFNEQFF. The DNA for the CDR3 is TGTGCCAGCAGTTTACTAGCGGGAGGGTTCAATGAGCAGTTCTTC.

The chain couples TRBV20-1 to TRBJ2-3, with 7 bases that match TRBD2. The CDR3 covers 18 residues. Per germline, CDR1 DFQATT and CDR2 SNEGSKA (reference sequence). Germline trimming cut 0 bases from V and 0 bases from J; bases unmatched to any gene: 12. This CDR3 reads CSARDPSGARTSTDTQYF. The CDR3 region has the DNA TGCAGTGCTAGAGATCCTAGCGGAGCCAGGACGAGCACAGATACGCAGTATTTT.

The gene calls are TRBV4-1 and TRBJ1-1; possibly TRBD1 for D (6 bases). CDR1 is MGHRA, CDR2 YSYEKL, per germline. This CDR3 is built from 15 residues. V lost 4 bases, J lost 4 bases, and 16 bases lay in between. Here the CDR3 reads CASSPTYPGATEAFF. CDR3 sequence (DNA): TGCGCCAGCAGCCCGACCTATCCGGGGGCCACTGAAGCTTTCTTT.

This clonotype was seen only a few times. V usage is TRBV2 and J usage is TRBJ2-7, with 11 bases fitting TRBD2. Looked up from germline, CDR1 is SNHLY and CDR2 is FYNNEI. The V gene end was trimmed by 6 bases and the J gene end by 4 bases; junction bases not matched to a gene: 20. The CDR3 has 19 amino acids. The CDR3, as DNA: TGTGCCAGCAGGAAAACTCCGGGACTAGCGGAGGGGAGGCTTTACGAGCAGTACTTC. Its protein product is CASRKTPGLAEGRLYEQYF.

This clonotype was counted a few times. The chain has TRBV9 and TRBJ2-7; D possibly corresponds to TRBD2 (5 bases). The V and J ends lost 0 bases and 6 bases respectively, with 10 bases between them. This CDR3 spans 13 amino acids. Germline loops: CDR1 SGDLS, CDR2 YYNGEE. The CDR3 protein is CASSVVTAGEQYF. The CDR3 DNA sequence: TGTGCCAGCAGCGTAGTTACGGCGGGCGAGCAGTACTTC.

This clonotype was found a few times. CDR3 amino acids: CSVQQGDTGELFF. For the CDR3, the DNA is TGCAGCGTTCAACAGGGGGACACCGGGGAGCTGTTTTTT. The chain uses TRBV29-1 and TRBJ2-2, with 8 bases that match TRBD1. Trimming removed 5 bases from V and 3 bases from J; junction bases left unmatched: 2. The CDR3 totals 13 residues. Germline CDR1 reads SQVTM; CDR2 reads ANQGSEA.

With regard to this clonotype: With a much larger clone just one base away, this may be a read error. V is TRBV4-2 and J is TRBJ2-7, with D unresolved. The germline V gene has CDR1 LGHNA and CDR2 YNFKEQ. Trimming took off 2 bases at V and 3 bases at J, with 5 bases between the two ends. The CDR3 loop spans 12 amino acids. The CDR3 DNA reads TGTGCCAGCAGCCAATACAACTACGAGCAGTACTTC. Its translation is CASSQYNYEQYF.

This clonotype was recorded many times. The rearrangement links TRBV18 to TRBJ2-7, with TRBD1 as a possible D gene (5 bases). This CDR3 spans 13 amino acids. The V and J ends lost 5 bases and 2 bases respectively, with 10 bases between them. CDR1 and CDR2 from the germline V gene are KGHSH and LQKENI. This CDR3 is CASSTTEAYEQYF. CDR3 nucleotides: TGTGCCAGCTCAACGACAGAAGCCTACGAGCAGTACTTC.

This clonotype turned up a few times. The chain couples TRBV12-3 or TRBV12-4 to TRBJ2-1, with D perhaps TRBD2 (6 bases). The CDR3 spans 13 residues. Trimming pared 7 bases from V and 7 bases from J, leaving 14 bases between. The chain's CDR3 is CASTPGLTNEQFF. Written as DNA, the CDR3 is TGTGCCAGCACCCCGGGACTGACAAATGAGCAGTTCTTC.

This clonotype was seen many times. The V call is TRBV6-2 or TRBV6-3, the J call TRBJ2-5; TRBD2 might be the D (5 bases). Germline assignment: CDR1 MNHEY and CDR2 SVGEGT. This CDR3 is built from 15 residues. V lost 5 bases to trimming and J lost 5 bases, with 18 bases between them. The DNA for the CDR3 is TGTGCCAGCAGTCCTCCGGGAACACTGGGGGAGACCCAGTACTTC. This encodes CASSPPGTLGETQYF.

CDR3 residues: CASSEGTQYF. Written as DNA, the CDR3 is TGTGCCAGCAGTGAGGGTACGCAGTATTTT. The chain is built from TRBV2 and TRBJ2-3; D not certain. The germline gives CDR1 SNHLY, CDR2 FYNNEI. There are 10 residues in the CDR3. Trimming pared 3 bases from V and 8 bases from J, leaving 3 bases between.

This clonotype was recorded many times. V usage is TRBV20-1 and J usage is TRBJ2-7; 9 bases align to TRBD2. The CDR3 has 14 amino acids. Trimming at V came to 6 bases and at J to 0 bases, leaving 6 bases not matched to a gene. Germline lookup yields CDR1 DFQATT and CDR2 SNEGSKA (reference sequence). The CDR3 sequence: CSARLSGSSYEQYF. In nucleotides, the CDR3 is TGCAGTGCCCGCCTTAGCGGGAGCTCCTACGAGCAGTACTTC.

This clonotype was counted ten times or more. This chain uses TRBV27 with TRBJ2-3; D unclear. Per germline, CDR1 MNHEY and CDR2 SMNVEV (reference sequence). This CDR3 contains 14 residues. Trimming shortened V by 6 bases and J by 4 bases, and 14 bases separated the two germline ends. CDR3: CASRDDGFPDTQYF. The CDR3 DNA reads as TGTGCCAGCAGAGACGACGGGTTCCCAGATACGCAGTATTTT.

This clonotype was picked up a small number of times. J is TRBJ2-1 and V is TRBV20-1, with unresolved D. Per germline, CDR1 DFQATT and CDR2 SNEGSKA (reference sequence). This CDR3 region has 15 residues. The germline V and J ends were trimmed by 6 bases and 0 bases, with 15 bases remaining between them. The CDR3 loop reads CSAQVGLSSYNEQFF. CDR3 nucleotides: TGCAGTGCCCAGGTTGGATTAAGCTCCTACAATGAGCAGTTCTTC.

The chain is built from TRBV12-3 or TRBV12-4 and TRBJ1-3; D is unclear. CDR3 length equals 14 residues. Trimming took off 5 bases at V and 0 bases at J, with 8 bases between the two ends. CDR3 DNA sequence: TGTGCCAGCAGTCGGGCAACCTCTGGAAACACCATATATTTT. This translates into CASSRATSGNTIYF.

Notes on this clonotype: Germline is not matched at one junction end, which may reflect a read error. The V and J genes are TRBV5-8 and TRBJ1-2, with unresolved D. The CDR3 consists of 13 residues. Germline assignment: CDR1 SGHTS and CDR2 YDEGEE. The CDR3 nucleotides read TGTACCAGCAGTTTTGACACCAACTATGGCTACACCTTC. Its protein is CTSSFDTNYGYTF.

A few counts support this clonotype. The rearrangement uses TRBV7-9 and TRBJ2-5, with D unclear. Trimming left V 2 bases short and J 3 bases short, with 10 bases between. Germline CDR1 reads SEHNR; CDR2 reads FQNEAQ (reference sequence). The length of the CDR3 is 14 residues. The CDR3 bases are TGTGCCAGCAGCTTATACGGTCGCAAAGAGACCCAGTACTTC. It specifies CASSLYGRKETQYF.

This clonotype was detected many times. The CDR3 sequence: CATGLAGYNEQFF. In DNA, the CDR3 is TGTGCCACGGGACTAGCGGGGTACAATGAGCAGTTCTTC. This chain links TRBV27 with TRBJ2-1; 13 bases are a match to TRBD2. Per the germline V gene, CDR1 is MNHEY and CDR2 is SMNVEV (reference sequence). The J segment lost 4 bases and the V segment lost 10 bases, leaving 1 base of the junction unmatched. The length of the CDR3 is 13 residues.

The gene calls are TRBV5-4 and TRBJ2-7; no firm D call. There are 14 residues in the CDR3. V was trimmed by 3 bases and J by 0 bases, leaving 10 bases between them. Germline lookup yields CDR1 SGHNT and CDR2 YYREEE (reference sequence). The CDR3 spells CASSSVTSSYEQYF. In nucleotides, the CDR3 is TGTGCCAGCAGCTCTGTGACCAGCTCCTACGAGCAGTACTTC.

This clonotype was observed a handful of times. The chain uses TRBV11-3 and TRBJ2-2, with D perhaps TRBD2 (5 bases). This CDR3 has 18 residues. Germline V gene lookup returns CDR1 SGHNT and CDR2 YENEEA. V lost 4 bases and J lost 3, with 21 bases in between. The CDR3 sequence is CASSSRALSGIYTGELFF. Written as DNA, the CDR3 is TGTGCCAGCAGCTCTAGGGCCCTATCCGGGATCTACACCGGGGAGCTGTTTTTT.

This clonotype was recorded at least ten times. The chain is built from TRBV20-1 and TRBJ2-2; 7 bases map to TRBD2. V trimming: 1 base; J trimming: 4 bases; junction bases outside the gene matches: 12. This CDR3 has 17 amino acids. Germline lookup yields CDR1 DFQATT and CDR2 SNEGSKA (reference sequence). CDR3 DNA sequence: TGCAGTGCTAGAGGAGGGAGGACTAGTCGGGGCACCGGGGAGCTGTTTTTT. Protein: CSARGGRTSRGTGELFF.

Many counts were recorded for this clonotype. This chain connects TRBV5-1 to TRBJ2-5; D could derive from TRBD1 or TRBD2 (5 bases each). V was cut by 2 bases and J by 5 bases, with 16 bases left in between. In germline, CDR1 is SGHRS, CDR2 YFSETQ. The CDR3 loop spans 15 amino acids. The CDR3 sequence: CASSLLRGGEETQYF. The CDR3 DNA is TGCGCCAGCAGCTTATTACGGGGCGGAGAGGAGACCCAGTACTTC.

This clonotype was observed a few times. This chain links TRBV24-1 with TRBJ2-1, with 16 bases matching TRBD2. Germline loops: CDR1 KGHDR, CDR2 SFDVKD. This CDR3 has 18 residues. V was pared by 5 bases and J by 6 bases, with 9 bases of the junction left unmatched. As DNA, the CDR3 is TGTGCCACCAGTGCCGGGACTAGCGGGAGGGAAAACGCCAATGAGCAGTTCTTC. This encodes CATSAGTSGRENANEQFF.

The rearrangement uses TRBV29-1 and TRBJ2-1; maybe TRBD2 (6 bases). Per the germline V gene, CDR1 is SQVTM and CDR2 is ANQGSEA. Trimming took off 2 bases at V and 5 bases at J, with 10 bases between the two ends. The length of the CDR3 is 13 residues. CDR3 protein: CSVETLADNEQFF. The DNA for the CDR3 is TGCAGCGTTGAAACTTTAGCGGACAATGAGCAGTTCTTC.

The V call is TRBV18, the J call TRBJ1-6, with D possibly matching TRBD1 (6 bases). CDR1 and CDR2 from the germline V gene are KGHSH and LQKENI. The V end lost 3 bases, the J end lost 5 bases, and 14 bases lay between the germline ends. The CDR3 has 16 residues. DNA for the CDR3: TGTGCCAGCTCACCGGGCGGGACAAGTAATAATTCACCCCTCCACTTT. Encoded protein: CASSPGGTSNNSPLHF.

This chain uses TRBV27 with TRBJ1-4, with 7 bases that match TRBD1. V lost 0 bases to trimming and J lost 8 bases; unmatched junction nucleotides: 15. This CDR3 has 18 residues. CDR1 MNHEY and CDR2 SMNVEV come from the germline V gene (reference sequence). The DNA of the CDR3 is TGTGCCAGCAGTTTATCCCCGGACAGGCAAGGGTATAAGGAAAAACTGTTTTTT. It translates to CASSLSPDRQGYKEKLFF.